The sequence of this T cell receptor (beta chain) was determined in a study of shared clonotypes between healthy human individuals. Looked up from germline, CDR1 is SGHTA and CDR2 is FQGNSA. V was cut by 5 bases and J by 0 bases, with 5 bases left in between. CDR3 length: 13 amino acids. Several immunoSEQ plates received, in even portions, the genomic DNA of each subset. Produced via immunoSEQ multiplex PCR; TCRdb's table is partial and in-frame only. Of around 1.1 million clones listed, around three quarters are singletons. Donation came from healthy HIV-negative adults that had no recent acute infections or vaccinations.

The TCR was taken from a man younger than 35 in good health. Some clones in this sample may be carry-over from other donors' samples. Source material: memory CD4+ T cells from PBMCs. Specified subset: CD45RA-negative fraction. This chain uses TRBV7-2 with TRBJ2-4; no firm D call. CDR3 DNA sequence: TGTGCCAGCAGCCCCCTAGCCAAAAACATTCAGTACTTC. This gives the protein CASSPLAKNIQYF. Together with reference TRBV7-2 and TRBJ2-4, the CDR3 gives the full variable domain: GAGVSQSPSNKVTEKGKDVELRCDPISGHTALYWYRQSLGQGLEFLIYFQGNSAPDKSGLPSDRFSAERTGGSVSTLTIQRTQQEDSAVYLCASSPLAKNIQYFGAGTRLSVL.